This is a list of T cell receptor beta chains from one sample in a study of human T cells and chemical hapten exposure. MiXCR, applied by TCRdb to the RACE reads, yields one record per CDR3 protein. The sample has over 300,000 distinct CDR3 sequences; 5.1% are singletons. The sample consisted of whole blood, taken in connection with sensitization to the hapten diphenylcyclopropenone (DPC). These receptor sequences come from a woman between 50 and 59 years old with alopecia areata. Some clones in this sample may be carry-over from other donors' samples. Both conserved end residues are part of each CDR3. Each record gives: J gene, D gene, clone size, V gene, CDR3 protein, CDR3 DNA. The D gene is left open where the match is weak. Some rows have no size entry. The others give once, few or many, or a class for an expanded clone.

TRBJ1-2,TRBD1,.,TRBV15,CATSRRTGDGYTF,TGTGCCACCAGCAGAAGGACAGGGGATGGCTACACCTTC
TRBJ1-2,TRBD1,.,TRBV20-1,CSASEQGIDTF,TGCAGTGCTAGCGAACAGGGGATCGACACCTTC
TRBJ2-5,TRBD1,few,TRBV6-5,CASSYSRDRADETQYF,TGTGCCAGCAGTTACTCCCGGGACAGGGCGGACGAGACCCAGTACTTC
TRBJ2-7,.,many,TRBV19,CASSPSGRLYEQYF,TGTGCCAGTAGTCCCTCGGGACGGCTCTACGAGCAGTACTTC
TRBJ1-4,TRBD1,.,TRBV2,CASTRPDRGNEKLFF,TGTGCCAGCACCCGCCCCGACAGGGGGAATGAAAAACTGTTTTTT
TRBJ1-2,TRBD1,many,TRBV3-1,CASSQALQGRSYGYTF,TGTGCCAGCAGCCAAGCTCTACAGGGGAGGAGCTATGGCTACACCTTC
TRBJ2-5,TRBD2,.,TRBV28,CASSSPTSGQETQYF,TGTGCCAGCAGTTCACCGACTAGCGGCCAAGAGACCCAGTACTTC
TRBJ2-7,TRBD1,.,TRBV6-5,CASRGLTGSSYEQYF,TGTGCCAGCAGGGGGCTGACAGGGAGCTCCTACGAGCAGTACTTC
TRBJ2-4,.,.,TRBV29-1,CSVRHGRNIQYF,TGCAGCGTTAGACACGGGCGGAACATTCAGTACTTC
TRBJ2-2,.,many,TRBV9,CASSVGPGGELFF,TGTGCCAGCAGCGTAGGACCTGGCGGGGAGCTGTTTTTT
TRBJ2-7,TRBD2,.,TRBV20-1,CSARDHGGTNYEQYF,TGCAGTGCTAGAGACCATGGGGGGACTAATTACGAGCAGTACTTC
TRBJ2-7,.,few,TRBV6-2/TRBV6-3,CASSYQRDRSYEQYF,TGTGCCAGCAGTTACCAGCGGGACAGATCCTACGAGCAGTACTTC
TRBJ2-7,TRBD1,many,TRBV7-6,CASSLGGSGTGPYEQYF,TGTGCCAGCAGCTTAGGGGGATCAGGGACAGGGCCCTACGAGCAGTACTTC
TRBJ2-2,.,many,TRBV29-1,CSVAGDGSNTGELFF,TGCAGCGTTGCGGGGGACGGCTCGAACACCGGGGAGCTGTTTTTT
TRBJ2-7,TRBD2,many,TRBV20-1,CSARRGTSGPHEQYF,TGCAGTGCAAGACGTGGGACTAGCGGGCCCCACGAGCAGTACTTC
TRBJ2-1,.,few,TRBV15,CATSREKPSNEQFF,TGTGCCACCAGCAGAGAGAAGCCGAGCAATGAGCAGTTCTTC
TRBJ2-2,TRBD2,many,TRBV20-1,CSARDSGRWTGELFF,TGCAGTGCTAGAGATAGCGGGAGGTGGACCGGGGAGCTGTTTTTT
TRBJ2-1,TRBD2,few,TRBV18,CASSPQAGGPFF,TGTGCCAGCTCACCGCAAGCGGGAGGGCCATTCTTC
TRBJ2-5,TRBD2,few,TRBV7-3,CASSLVAGGPQETQYF,TGTGCCAGCAGCTTAGTAGCGGGGGGGCCCCAAGAGACCCAGTACTTC
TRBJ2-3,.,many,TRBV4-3,CASSGGSSGDTQYF,TGCGCCAGCAGTGGGGGGAGTAGCGGAGATACGCAGTATTTT
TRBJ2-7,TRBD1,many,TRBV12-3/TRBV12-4,CASSPGQGPHEQYF,TGTGCCAGCAGCCCCGGACAGGGGCCCCACGAGCAGTACTTC
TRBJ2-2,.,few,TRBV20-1,CSAVDTGGELFF,TGCAGTGCGGTAGACACGGGCGGGGAGCTGTTTTTT
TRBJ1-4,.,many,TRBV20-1,CSARDSSTNEKLFF,TGCAGTGCTAGAGACAGCTCAACTAATGAAAAACTGTTTTTT
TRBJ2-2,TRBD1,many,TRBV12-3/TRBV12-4,CASSPPGQKTGELFF,TGTGCCAGCAGTCCTCCGGGACAGAAAACCGGGGAGCTGTTTTTT
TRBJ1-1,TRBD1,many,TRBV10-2,CASSSPGGGFTEAFF,TGCGCCAGCAGCAGTCCCGGAGGGGGCTTCACTGAAGCTTTCTTT
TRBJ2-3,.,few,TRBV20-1,CSAVSSYTDTQYF,TGCAGTGCCGTGTCGTCCTACACAGATACGCAGTATTTT
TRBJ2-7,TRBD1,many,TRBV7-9,CASSLEQGYHEQYF,TGTGCCAGCAGCTTAGAACAGGGGTACCACGAGCAGTACTTC